The clone carrying this T cell receptor (beta chain) was seen a single time. What it binds is not known. CDR1 SGHTA and CDR2 FQGNSA come from the germline V gene. Trimming left V 5 bases short and J 4 bases short, with 12 bases between. CDR3 size: 14 residues. cDNA libraries for TCR alpha and TCR beta, carrying sample barcodes and UMIs, came from 5'RACE with constant-segment primers. One entry per CDR3 protein results from TCRdb running MiXCR on the 5' RACE reads. The sample records roughly 170,000 distinct CDR3 sequences, around 21% being singletons. These data come from a study of T-cell memory formation after mild COVID-19. Across the study: Largely donor-specific TCR clusters were found.

Study conclusions and caveats: The study found contracting CD4+ clones mainly in CM and EM and contracting CD8+ clones in EMRA. CD4/CD8 balance held among clones contracting day 15 to 85, and later expanders leaned CD4+.

The receptor comes from an adult woman who had mild COVID-19 (a few samples of this study predate the infection). Cell type and time point are not known. The V and J genes are TRBV7-2 and TRBJ1-3; D gene uncertain. The sequenced material came from PBMCs or a T cell subset sorted from them (not recorded which). The CDR3, as DNA: TGTGCCAGCAGCCGGTTAGAACTCGGAAACACCATATATTTT. Its translation: CASSRLELGNTIYF.